What follows are 17 T cell receptor beta chains derived from one specimen sequenced in a study of blood T cell repertoires in COVID-19 (dated by TCRdb to about 2020). To prepare the library, the immunoSEQ multiplex PCR assay was applied. TCRdb mirrors the immuneACCESS table, restricted to in-frame sequences. Some clones are absent from its copies; in checked studies, under half trace to an unresolved V gene, and the reason for the others is unknown. The sample has 150,000 to 200,000 clones on record, roughly 84% of them singletons. The ten largest clones add up to 15% to 20% of the sample. Input material: peripheral blood. These receptors were taken from a person aged 65 to 85 with COVID-19, enrolled during active disease.

Comment on this clone: Germline and junction disagree at one end, which may indicate a read error. In the same sample, other DNA sequences code for this CDR3. The genes are TRBV13 and TRBJ2-1, with 9 positions matching TRBD1. CDR3 length: 16 residues. The germline V gene has CDR1 PRHDT and CDR2 FYEKMQ (reference sequence). DNA of the CDR3: TGTGCCAGCAGCTTAGTAGGGGACAGGGTGAGGAATGAACAGTTCTTC. It specifies CASSLVGDRVRNEQFF.

J is TRBJ2-6 and V is TRBV7-9, with a tentative D call TRBD1 (5 bases). The length of the CDR3 is 18 residues. The V end was cut by 2 bases, the J end by 0 bases, with 14 bases between. Germline lookup yields CDR1 SEHNR and CDR2 FQNEAQ (reference sequence). The CDR3, as DNA: TGTGCCAGCAGCTTAATTGGGAAAGGGGCCTCTGGGGCCAACGTCCTGACTTTC. It codes for CASSLIGKGASGANVLTF.

The V and J genes are TRBV5-1 and TRBJ1-6, with 8 bases fitting TRBD1. Germline CDR1 reads SGHRS; CDR2 reads YFSETQ. Unmatched junction bases numbered 10, after V lost 4 bases and J lost 10 bases. The CDR3 spans 15 residues. The DNA for the CDR3 is TGCGCCAGCAGCCCAAACCCGGACAGGGCCTCACCCCTCCACTTT. It codes for CASSPNPDRASPLHF.

This chain connects TRBV19 to TRBJ1-5; 10 bases match TRBD1. V shed 5 bases, J shed 7 bases, and the junction held 8 bases outside the gene matches. Germline V gene data show CDR1 as LNHDA and CDR2 as SQIVND (reference sequence). This CDR3 is built from 15 residues. The CDR3 region is CASSPRQGAGQPQHF. CDR3 nucleotides: TGTGCCAGTAGTCCCAGACAGGGGGCAGGGCAGCCCCAGCATTTT.

CDR3: CASSLLPRRSYNEQFF. DNA for the CDR3: TGTGCCAGCAGCTTATTACCAAGGAGGTCCTACAATGAGCAGTTCTTC. The chain joins TRBV11-2 to TRBJ2-1, with D maybe TRBD2 (5 bases). This CDR3 is 16 amino acids long. V was trimmed by 2 bases and J by 1 base, leaving 12 bases between them. The germline CDR1 and CDR2 sequences are SGHAT and FQNNGV.

This chain connects TRBV28 to TRBJ2-1; 7 nucleotides align to TRBD1. CDR1 is MDHEN and CDR2 is SYDVKM in the germline V gene. V shed 6 bases, J shed 4 bases, and the junction held 9 bases outside the gene matches. The CDR3 length is 15 residues. The DNA of the CDR3 is TGTGCCAGCAGAACAGGGGCGCAATCTTACAATGAGCAGTTCTTC. The encoded protein is CASRTGAQSYNEQFF.

A single count supports this clone. This chain joins TRBV29-1 and TRBJ1-5, with 9 bases fitting TRBD1. CDR1 SQVTM and CDR2 ANQGSEA come from the germline V gene. CDR3 length: 13 amino acids. V was pared by 6 bases and J by 5 bases, with 5 bases of the junction left unmatched. The CDR3 sequence: CSVADRGDQPQHF. In nucleotides, the CDR3 is TGCAGCGTGGCAGACAGGGGGGATCAGCCCCAGCATTTT.

In this sample, this clone turned up once. The J gene is TRBJ1-5, the V gene TRBV7-2; 7 bases are a match to TRBD1. The germline gives CDR1 SGHTA, CDR2 FQGNSA. The CDR3 runs 15 residues. Trimming took 1 base from V and 4 from J; bases not matched to a gene: 4. This chain's CDR3 is CASSLVGQNNQPQHF. The CDR3 DNA follows: TGTGCCAGCAGCTTAGTGGGACAGAATAATCAGCCCCAGCATTTT.

The genes are TRBV10-3 and TRBJ1-5; TRBD1 agrees at 9 bases. V lost 6 bases to trimming and J lost 5 bases; unmatched junction nucleotides: 8. Germline V gene lookup returns CDR1 ENHRY and CDR2 SYGVKD. The CDR3 has 15 amino acids. CDR3 region: CAISGDRAFDQPQHF. The CDR3 DNA reads TGTGCCATCAGCGGGGACAGGGCATTCGATCAGCCCCAGCATTTT.

This chain uses TRBV6-2 or TRBV6-3 with TRBJ2-5; no clear D. This CDR3 is built from 14 residues. The germline CDR1 and CDR2 sequences are MNHEY and SVGEGT. Trimming took 4 bases from V and 3 from J, leaving 12 bases between them. The CDR3 spells CASSSSPPEETQYF. In DNA, the CDR3 is TGTGCCAGCAGTTCCTCCCCCCCGGAAGAGACCCAGTACTTC.

The chain uses TRBV12-3 or TRBV12-4 and TRBJ2-2, with TRBD2 matching 8 bases. The CDR3 covers 13 residues. Trimming removed 7 bases from V and 4 bases from J; junction bases left unmatched: 2. The CDR3 is CASKAGGTGELFF. Written as DNA, the CDR3 is TGTGCCAGCAAGGCGGGGGGCACCGGGGAGCTGTTTTTT.

The chain is built from TRBV28 and TRBJ2-2; TRBD2 agrees at 8 bases. This CDR3 is built from 16 residues. The germline V gene has CDR1 MDHEN and CDR2 SYDVKM. V gave up 6 bases and J gave up 4 bases; unmatched junction bases: 10. CDR3 in amino acids: CASRLRPGGTTGELFF. DNA of the CDR3: TGTGCCAGCAGACTCCGGCCGGGGGGGACCACCGGGGAGCTGTTTTTT.

The V gene is TRBV5-1, the J gene TRBJ2-3, with 13 nucleotides matching TRBD2. Germline CDR1 is SGHRS and CDR2 is YFSETQ. J gave up 0 bases and V 1 base, and 5 bases lay outside the gene matches. The CDR3 contains 18 residues. CDR3 region: CASSLKLAGGTSTDTQYF. DNA for the CDR3: TGCGCCAGCAGCTTGAAACTAGCGGGAGGGACTAGCACAGATACGCAGTATTTT.

V usage is TRBV25-1 and J usage is TRBJ1-3, with TRBD1 matching over 7 bases. The length of the CDR3 is 16 residues. Germline values: CDR1 MGHDK, CDR2 SYGVNS. The V segment lost 3 bases and the J segment 0 bases; nucleotides outside the gene matches: 5. CDR3 sequence: CASSDSRDSSGNTIYF. In nucleotides, the CDR3 is TGTGCCAGCAGTGACTCCCGGGACAGCTCTGGAAACACCATATATTTT.

In nucleotides, the CDR3 is TGCGCCGGGACAGGGGTTGGGGCCAACGTCCTGACTTTC. Amino acid sequence: CAGTGVGANVLTF. The V call is TRBV29-1, the J call TRBJ2-6; the match to TRBD1 covers 10 bases. This CDR3 is 13 amino acids long. From germline, CDR1 is SQVTM and CDR2 ANQGSEA.

The chain employs TRBV6-5 and TRBJ1-4; 10 positions agree with TRBD1. Germline values: CDR1 MNHEY, CDR2 SVGAGI. CDR3 length equals 13 residues. Losses at the gene ends were 6 bases for V and 10 bases for J; bases not matched to a gene: 5. CDR3 in DNA: TGTGCCAGCAGCGGGACAGGGGAGGGAAAACTGTTTTTT. The encoded protein is CASSGTGEGKLFF.

The chain carries TRBV5-4 and TRBJ1-2; 7 bases map to TRBD1. The germline CDR1 and CDR2 sequences are SGHNT and YYREEE (reference sequence). V shed 0 bases and J 3 bases; nucleotides not matched to a gene: 2. This CDR3 is built from 14 residues. The CDR3 DNA reads TGTGCCAGCAGCTTGGGGGGACAGTACTATGGCTACACCTTC. It yields the protein CASSLGGQYYGYTF.